This TCR beta chain is from a study of Graves' ophthalmopathy and Graves' hyperthyroidism. Study-level information: Peripheral blood was collected at initial diagnosis, before any treatment.

As regards this clonotype: Its antigen is as yet unknown.

Moderate-to-severe activity, CAS at least 3, NOSPECS at least 4 and duration under 3 months characterized donors with ophthalmopathy. PBMCs stemmed from over 9.5 ml of fresh peripheral blood. Investigators amplified TCR beta CDR3 regions from RNA transcripts. The first-round RT-PCR employed HTBI primers together with the Qiagen OneStep RT-PCR kit. A multiplex PCR was then performed as the second round. TCRdb ran MiXCR on the multiplex PCR reads and lists one entry per CDR3 protein. The sample yields 650,000 to 800,000 distinct CDR3 sequences, roughly 41% seen once. Germline CDR1 is LGHNA and CDR2 is YSLEER. Trimming cost V 10 bases and J 5 bases; bases outside gene matches: 11. CDR3 length equals 14 residues. Findings of the study overall: Among expanded thyroid clonotypes above 0.001 frequency, most also occurred in blood.

The sequencing input was peripheral blood. This receptor was obtained from an adult man with Graves' ophthalmopathy. This chain joins TRBV4-3 and TRBJ1-2, with TRBD1 matching over 9 bases. The CDR3: CATSPQGARYGYTF. The CDR3 region has the DNA TGCGCCACCTCCCCACAGGGGGCTCGTTATGGCTACACCTTC.